This T cell receptor (beta chain) was sequenced for a study of T cells in Graves' hyperthyroidism and ophthalmopathy. Study-wide results and limits: Most thyroid clonotypes that were expanded above 0.001 also turned up in blood.

Amplified TCR beta CDR3 regions derived from RNA transcripts. First-round RT-PCR with HTBI primers amplified the TCR CDR3 region. TCRdb reanalysed the multiplex PCR reads using MiXCR and keeps one entry per CDR3 protein. The sample lists about 290,000 distinct CDR3 sequences; around 15% were seen once. The blood sample dates from first hyperthyroidism diagnosis, preceding any ophthalmopathy symptoms. Notes on this clonotype: Antigen unknown. A single base separates this from a much larger clone, so it may be a read error.

Germline V lookup: CDR1 MDHEN, CDR2 SYDVKM. There are 15 residues in the CDR3. Sequenced: blood. The chain employs TRBV28 and TRBJ2-5, with D maybe TRBD1 (5 bases). This TCR was recovered from a woman aged 50 to 60 with Graves' hyperthyroidism that later progressed to Graves' ophthalmopathy. CDR3 amino acids: CTSSFGRVYQETQYF. The DNA of the CDR3 is TGTACCAGCAGTTTTGGCAGGGTGTACCAAGAGACCCAGTACTTC.